Listed here is a single T cell receptor beta chain. The V gene's germline CDR1 is SGHRS and CDR2 YFSETQ. The length of the CDR3 is 13 residues. Trimming took 2 bases from V and 0 from J, leaving 5 bases between them. This specimen comes from a study of shared T cell receptors in the human thymus. Sequenced by immunoSEQ multiplex PCR; TCRdb stores in-frame clones only, minus some. Here the sample spans about 500,000 clones, more than 75% being singletons. This sample also appeared in a second study, on human thymus T cells. This second report adds: The people who donated were healthy Finnish babies having corrective surgery for congenital heart defects. Thymic material originated from resections removed in the course of corrective heart surgery. Blood and thymic repertoires both appeared biased in V and J gene usage. Thymic repertoires overlap heavily among unrelated individuals, related research has reported.

The rearrangement joins TRBV5-1 to TRBJ2-5; D uncertain. The receptor was derived from a boy in the first two years of life with a congenital heart defect. Source material: thymocytes. The CDR3 DNA follows: TGCGCCAGCAGCTTTCCTTACCAAGAGACCCAGTACTTC. Encoded protein: CASSFPYQETQYF.